A selection of T cell receptor delta chains follows, all from one sample in a study of Vδ1+ human thymocytes. TCRdb re-called clones from the multiplex PCR reads via CATT. Altogether roughly 55,000 delta-chain clones are present, 15% to 20% being singletons, with the ten largest covering roughly 0.5%. The sample taken for sequencing was Vdelta1+ gamma-delta thymocytes from the thymus. These receptor sequences come from a boy under two years old who had congenital heart surgery. The CDR3 runs from the conserved cysteine through the conserved F or W. D genes are given only for firm matches. Part of the rows lack a size; the others show once, few, many or a class for expanded clones.

TRDJ1 | TRDV1 | . | TRDD3 | CALSLGYRLLGDTDKLIF | TGTGCTCTTTCGTTGGGCTACCGTCTACTGGGGGATACGGATAAACTCATCTTT
TRDJ1 | TRDV1 | few | . | CALGERPSWDYTDKLIF | TGTGCTCTTGGGGAACGTCCGAGCTGGGACTACACCGATAAACTCATCTTT
TRDJ1 | TRDV1 | . | TRDD3 | CALGETNLAWGIRTDKLIF | TGTGCTCTTGGGGAAACGAATCTGGCCTGGGGGATAAGAACCGATAAACTCATCTTT
TRDJ1 | TRDV1 | few | TRDD3 | CALGDRHRPTPWGIKHTDKLIF | TGTGCTCTTGGGGACCGACATCGTCCTACGCCCTGGGGGATTAAACACACCGATAAACTCATCTTT
TRDJ1 | TRDV1 | few | TRDD3 | CALGEYLCTGGYPDKLIF | TGTGCTCTTGGGGAATATCTCTGTACTGGGGGATACCCCGATAAACTCATCTTT
TRDJ1 | TRDV1 | . | TRDD3 | CALGERKLDHRHWGIPPYTDKLIF | TGTGCTCTTGGGGAACGGAAGCTCGACCACCGGCACTGGGGGATACCCCCTTACACCGATAAACTCATCTTT
TRDJ1 | TRDV1 | few | TRDD3 | CALGEHSKNLGDTGCTDKLIF | TGTGCTCTTGGGGAACACAGTAAAAATCTGGGGGATACAGGCTGCACCGATAAACTCATCTTT
TRDJ1 | TRDV1 | few | . | CALGITPGTDKLIF | TGTGCTCTTGGGATAACGCCGGGGACCGATAAACTCATCTTT
TRDJ1 | TRDV2 | medium-sized | TRDD3 | CACDTGLGDTVGTDKLIF | TGTGCCTGTGACACCGGGCTGGGGGATACCGTAGGCACCGATAAACTCATCTTT
TRDJ1 | TRDV1 | . | TRDD3 | CALGESERGDTGGYPKYTDKLIF | TGTGCTCTTGGGGAATCAGAACGCGGGGATACTGGGGGATATCCCAAGTACACCGATAAACTCATCTTT
TRDJ1 | TRDV1 | . | . | CALGEYCAGWGTDKLIF | TGTGCTCTTGGGGAATACTGCGCCGGCTGGGGAACCGATAAACTCATCTTT
TRDJ1 | TRDV1 | few | TRDD3 | CALGELRRFVLGDIGPDKLIF | TGTGCTCTTGGGGAACTTCGCAGGTTCGTACTGGGGGATATAGGCCCCGATAAACTCATCTTT
TRDJ2 | TRDV1 | . | TRDD2 | CALGDRPSSLLGLAAQLFF | TGTGCTCTTGGGGACCGGCCTTCCTCGCTCCTAGGTCTTGCAGCACAACTCTTCTTT
TRDJ1 | TRDV1 | few | TRDD3 | CALGEPYPLKRGIRGPDKLIF | TGTGCTCTTGGGGAGCCTTATCCCCTTAAGAGGGGGATACGCGGACCCGATAAACTCATCTTT
TRDJ1 | TRDV1 | few | . | CALGEHGGGTDKLIF | TGTGCTCTTGGGGAACACGGGGGGGGGACCGATAAACTCATCTTT
TRDJ3 | TRDV2 | few | TRDD3 | CACLGASSWDTRQMFF | TGTGCCTGCCTGGGGGCTAGCTCCTGGGACACCCGACAGATGTTTTTC
TRDJ1 | TRDV1 | few | TRDD3 | CALGERGSHPLLGDTDKLIF | TGTGCTCTTGGGGAACGAGGCTCACACCCCTTACTGGGGGACACCGATAAACTCATCTTT
TRDJ1 | TRDV1 | . | . | CALGARPSRFELGTRITDKLIF | TGTGCTCTTGGGGCCCGGCCTTCCCGCTTCGAACTGGGGACACGAATAACCGATAAACTCATCTTT
TRDJ1 | TRDV1 | . | . | CALGEPTVVRNTDKLIF | TGTGCTCTTGGGGAACCCACAGTCGTACGAAACACCGATAAACTCATCTTT
TRDJ1 | TRDV1 | . | . | CALGELSIEIRPLPTDKLIF | TGTGCTCTTGGGGAACTCTCCATAGAGATCCGACCTCTTCCCACCGATAAACTCATCTTT
TRDJ1 | TRDV1 | . | . | CALGEPYGGVGVIF | TGTGCTCTTGGGGAACCCTACGGCGGTGTGGGGGTCATCTTT
TRDJ1 | TRDV1 | few | TRDD3 | CALGELTVLGDGYTDKLIF | TGTGCTCTTGGGGAACTCACCGTACTGGGGGATGGGTACACCGATAAACTCATCTTT
TRDJ1 | TRDV1 | . | TRDD2 | CALGVPGPSSKADKLIF | TGTGCTCTTGGGGTACCCGGGCCTTCCTCGAAAGCCGATAAACTCATCTTT
TRDJ1 | TRDV1 | . | TRDD2 | CALGSHTSYHPQGYTDKLIF | TGTGCTCTTGGGTCACACACTTCCTACCATCCCCAAGGGTACACCGATAAACTCATCTTT
TRDJ1 | TRDV1 | few | . | CALGEPPASLTIGGTLYTDELIF | TGTGCTCTTGGGGAACCTCCGGCCTCCCTGACGATTGGGGGGACCCTCTACACCGATGAACTCATCTTT
TRDJ1 | TRDV1 | few | . | CALGPLPTIRGIVGGTDKLIF | TGTGCTCTTGGGCCCCTTCCTACCATCCGGGGGATAGTGGGGGGCACCGATAAACTCATCTTT
TRDJ1 | TRDV1 | . | . | CALGETFPTTGLADKLIF | TGTGCTCTTGGGGAAACCTTCCCTACGACTGGCCTAGCCGATAAACTCATCTTT
TRDJ1 | TRDV1 | . | . | CALGDPWQTRRGTVDKLIF | TGTGCTCTTGGGGATCCTTGGCAAACTCGCAGGGGGACTGTCGATAAACTCATCTTT
TRDJ1 | TRDV2 | many | . | CACAPFGTVGFTDKLIF | TGTGCCTGTGCCCCCTTCGGGACGGTGGGGTTCACCGATAAACTCATCTTT
TRDJ2 | TRDV1 | . | TRDD2 | CALGEGLSYQLALTAQLFF | TGTGCTCTTGGGGAAGGCCTTTCCTACCAGTTGGCTTTGACAGCACAACTCTTCTTT
TRDJ1 | TRDV1 | . | TRDD3 | CALGERAGTGGYAYPPRHETDKLIF | TGTGCTCTTGGGGAACGGGCGGGTACTGGGGGATACGCGTATCCCCCAAGGCATGAGACCGATAAACTCATCTTT
TRDJ1 | TRDV1 | . | TRDD3 | CALGEPQFPDWGYEHKLIF | TGTGCTCTTGGGGAACCTCAGTTTCCCGACTGGGGATACGAGCATAAACTCATCTTT
TRDJ1 | TRDV1 | few | . | CALGEKYLADTRTKLIF | TGTGCTCTTGGGGAAAAGTACCTGGCGGATACACGCACCAAACTCATCTTT